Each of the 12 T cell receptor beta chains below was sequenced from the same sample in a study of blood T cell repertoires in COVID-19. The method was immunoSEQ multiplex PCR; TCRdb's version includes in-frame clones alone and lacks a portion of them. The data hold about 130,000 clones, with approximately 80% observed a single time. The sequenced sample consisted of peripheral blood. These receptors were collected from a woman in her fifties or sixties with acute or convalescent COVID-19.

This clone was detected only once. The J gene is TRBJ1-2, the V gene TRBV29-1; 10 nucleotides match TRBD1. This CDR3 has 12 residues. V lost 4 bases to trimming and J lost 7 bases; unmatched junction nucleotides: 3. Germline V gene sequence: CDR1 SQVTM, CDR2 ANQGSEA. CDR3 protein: CSVGQGAGGYTF. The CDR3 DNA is TGCAGCGTTGGACAGGGGGCAGGTGGCTACACCTTC. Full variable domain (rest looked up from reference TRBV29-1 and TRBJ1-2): SAVISQKPSRDICQRGTSLTIQCQVDSQVTMMFWYRQQPGQSLTLIATANQGSEATYESGFVIDKFPISRPNLTFSTLTVSNMSPEDSSIYLCSVGQGAGGYTFGSGTRLTVV.

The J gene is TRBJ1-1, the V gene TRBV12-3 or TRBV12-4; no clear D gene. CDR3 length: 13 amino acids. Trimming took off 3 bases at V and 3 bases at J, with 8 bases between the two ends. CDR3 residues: CASSLADYTEAFF. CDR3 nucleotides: TGTGCCAGCAGTTTGGCGGACTACACTGAAGCTTTCTTT.

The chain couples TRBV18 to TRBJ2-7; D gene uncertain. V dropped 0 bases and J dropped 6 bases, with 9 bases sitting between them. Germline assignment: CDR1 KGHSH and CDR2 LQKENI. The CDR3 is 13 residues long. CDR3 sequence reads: CASSPPLTIEQYF. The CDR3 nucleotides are TGTGCCAGCTCACCACCGTTAACTATCGAGCAGTACTTC.

CDR3 sequence reads: CASSLMGPNYGYTF. DNA of the CDR3: TGTGCCAGCAGCTTAATGGGCCCTAACTATGGCTACACCTTC. The chain uses TRBV7-2 and TRBJ1-2; D gene unclear. This CDR3 has 14 amino acids. V shed 2 bases and J shed 0 bases, with 7 bases lying between them. CDR1 is SGHTA, CDR2 FQGNSA, per germline. The full variable domain, its missing parts supplied by reference TRBV7-2 and TRBJ1-2, is GAGVSQSPSNKVTEKGKDVELRCDPISGHTALYWYRQSLGQGLEFLIYFQGNSAPDKSGLPSDRFSAERTGGSVSTLTIQRTQQEDSAVYLCASSLMGPNYGYTFGSGTRLTVV.

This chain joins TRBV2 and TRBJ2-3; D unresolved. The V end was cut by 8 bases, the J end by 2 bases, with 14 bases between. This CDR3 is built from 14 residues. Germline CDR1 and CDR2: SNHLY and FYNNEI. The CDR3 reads CASSPQLPTDTQYF. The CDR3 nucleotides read TGTGCCAGCTCTCCACAATTGCCCACAGATACGCAGTATTTT.

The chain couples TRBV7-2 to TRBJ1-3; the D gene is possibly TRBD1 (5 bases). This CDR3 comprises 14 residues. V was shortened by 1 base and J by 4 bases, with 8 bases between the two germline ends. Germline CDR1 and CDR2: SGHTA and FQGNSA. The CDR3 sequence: CASSLVGAGNTIYF. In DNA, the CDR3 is TGTGCCAGCAGCTTAGTTGGGGCGGGAAACACCATATATTTT. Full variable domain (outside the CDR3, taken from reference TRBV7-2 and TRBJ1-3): GAGVSQSPSNKVTEKGKDVELRCDPISGHTALYWYRQSLGQGLEFLIYFQGNSAPDKSGLPSDRFSAERTGGSVSTLTIQRTQQEDSAVYLCASSLVGAGNTIYFGEGSWLTVV.

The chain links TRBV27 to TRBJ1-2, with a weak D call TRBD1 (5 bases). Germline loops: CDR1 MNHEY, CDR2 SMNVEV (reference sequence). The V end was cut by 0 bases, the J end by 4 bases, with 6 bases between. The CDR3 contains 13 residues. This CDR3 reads CASSLSRVYGYTF. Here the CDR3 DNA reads TGTGCCAGCAGTTTATCCAGGGTCTATGGCTACACCTTC.

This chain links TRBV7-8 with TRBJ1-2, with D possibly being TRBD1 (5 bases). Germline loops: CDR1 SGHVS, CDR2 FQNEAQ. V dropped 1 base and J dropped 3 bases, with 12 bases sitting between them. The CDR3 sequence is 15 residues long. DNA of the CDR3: TGTGCCAGCAGCTTAGGGTTAGGGGTGGACTATGGCTACACCTTC. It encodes CASSLGLGVDYGYTF.

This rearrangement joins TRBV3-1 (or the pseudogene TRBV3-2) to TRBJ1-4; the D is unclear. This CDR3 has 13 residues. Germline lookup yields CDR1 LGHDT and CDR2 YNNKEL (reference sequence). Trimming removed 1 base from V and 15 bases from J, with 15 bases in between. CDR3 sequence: CASSQAIAREVFF. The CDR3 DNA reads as TGTGCCAGCAGCCAAGCGATAGCCCGTGAGGTGTTTTTT.

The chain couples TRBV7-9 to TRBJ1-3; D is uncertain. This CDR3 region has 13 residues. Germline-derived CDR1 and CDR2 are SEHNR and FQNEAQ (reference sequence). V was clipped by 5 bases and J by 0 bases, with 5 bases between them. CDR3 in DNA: TGTGCCAGCAGCCGCGTCTCTGGAAACACCATATATTTT. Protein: CASSRVSGNTIYF.

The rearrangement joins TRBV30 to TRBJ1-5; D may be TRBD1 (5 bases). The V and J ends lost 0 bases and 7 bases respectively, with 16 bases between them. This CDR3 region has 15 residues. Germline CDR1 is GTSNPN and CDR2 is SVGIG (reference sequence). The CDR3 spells CAWSVGGGLGQPQHF. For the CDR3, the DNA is TGTGCCTGGAGTGTAGGCGGGGGTCTAGGACAGCCCCAGCATTTT.

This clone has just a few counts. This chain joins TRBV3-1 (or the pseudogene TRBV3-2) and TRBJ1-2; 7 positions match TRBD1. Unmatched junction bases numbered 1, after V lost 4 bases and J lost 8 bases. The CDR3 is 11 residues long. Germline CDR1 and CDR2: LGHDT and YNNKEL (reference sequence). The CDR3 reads CASSRGGGYTF. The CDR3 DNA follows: TGTGCCAGCAGCCGAGGGGGCGGCTACACCTTC.